This T cell receptor beta chain stems from a study of cytomegalovirus exposure and HLA in healthy donors. V lost 3 bases, J lost 5 bases, and 10 bases lay in between. Germline loops: CDR1 KGHSH, CDR2 LQKENI. CDR3 size: 14 residues. Study-wide points: Presence/absence analyses supposed approximately even sequencing depth among donors. TCR sequences were mostly rare, though some public TCRs occurred in many donors.

The PCR had 60 Vbeta and 13 Jbeta primers. Clones were read by immunoSEQ multiplex PCR, and TCRdb kept only the in-frame ones, dropping some. The table has around 200,000 clones, approximately 82% seen once. A remark on this clone: The antigen remains undetermined.

J is TRBJ1-4 and V is TRBV18; a weak D match, TRBD1 (5 bases). The TCR sequence derives from a woman aged 40 to 50 in good health and CMV-seronegative. The specimen sequenced was PBMCs. The CDR3: CASSPGRGNEKLFF. The CDR3 DNA sequence: TGTGCCAGCTCACCGGGACGGGGGAATGAAAAACTGTTTTTT.